This entry is about one T cell receptor (beta chain). The assay was immunoSEQ multiplex PCR, and TCRdb's table has in-frame clones only and misses some. The profile shows 130,000 or so clones, around four fifths of them singletons. This record comes from a study of blood T cell repertoires in COVID-19. Germline V gene lookup returns CDR1 MDHEN and CDR2 SYDVKM. V lost 3 bases and J lost 1, with 12 bases in between. The CDR3 extends over 16 amino acids. The J gene is TRBJ2-2, the V gene TRBV28; no firm D call. Sequenced: peripheral blood. This TCR came from a human donor in a cohort sampled during active COVID-19. The CDR3 coding sequence is TGTGCCAGCAGTTTTAATGCCTGGAGGAACACCGGGGAGCTGTTTTTT. Translation: CASSFNAWRNTGELFF.